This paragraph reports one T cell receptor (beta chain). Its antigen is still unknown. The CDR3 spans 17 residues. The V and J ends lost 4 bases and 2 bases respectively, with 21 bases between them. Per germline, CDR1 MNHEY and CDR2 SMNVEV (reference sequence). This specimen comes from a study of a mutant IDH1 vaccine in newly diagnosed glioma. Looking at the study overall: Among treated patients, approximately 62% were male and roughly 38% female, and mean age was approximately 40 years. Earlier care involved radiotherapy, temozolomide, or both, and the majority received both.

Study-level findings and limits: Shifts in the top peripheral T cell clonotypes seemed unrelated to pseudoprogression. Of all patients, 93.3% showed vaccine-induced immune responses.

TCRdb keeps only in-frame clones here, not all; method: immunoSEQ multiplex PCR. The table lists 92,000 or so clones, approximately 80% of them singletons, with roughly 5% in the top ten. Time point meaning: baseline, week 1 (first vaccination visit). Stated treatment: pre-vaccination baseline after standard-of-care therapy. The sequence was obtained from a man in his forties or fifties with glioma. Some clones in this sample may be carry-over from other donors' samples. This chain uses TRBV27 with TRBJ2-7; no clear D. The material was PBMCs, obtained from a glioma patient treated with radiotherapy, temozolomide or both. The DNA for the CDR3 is TGTGCCAGCAGTTCATCCGGACCTTCTCTACCCCCCTACGAGCAGTACTTC. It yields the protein CASSSSGPSLPPYEQYF.